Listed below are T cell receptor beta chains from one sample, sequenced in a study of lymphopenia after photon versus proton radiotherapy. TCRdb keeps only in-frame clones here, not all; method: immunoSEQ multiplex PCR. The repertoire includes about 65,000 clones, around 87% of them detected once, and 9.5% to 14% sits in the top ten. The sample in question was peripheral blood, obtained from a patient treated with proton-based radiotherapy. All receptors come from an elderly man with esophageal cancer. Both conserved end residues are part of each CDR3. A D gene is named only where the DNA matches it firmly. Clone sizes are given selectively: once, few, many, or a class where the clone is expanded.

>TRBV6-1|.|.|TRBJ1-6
TGTGCCAGCAGGGATTATAATTCACCCCTCCACTTT
CASRDYNSPLHF
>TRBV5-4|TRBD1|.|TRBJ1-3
TGTGCCAGCAGCTTGTATTGGGACAGCCTCTCTGGAAACACCATATATTTT
CASSLYWDSLSGNTIYF
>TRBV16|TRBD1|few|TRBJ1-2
TGTGCCGCAGGGGGGCAGGTATATGGCTACACCTTC
CAAGGQVYGYTF
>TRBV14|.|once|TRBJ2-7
TGTGCCAGCAGCCCGTTGGTATACGAGCAGTACTTC
CASSPLVYEQYF
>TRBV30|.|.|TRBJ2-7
TGTGCCTGGAGTCGGAGCTCCTACGAGCAGTACTTC
CAWSRSSYEQYF
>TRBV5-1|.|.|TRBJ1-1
TGCGCCAGCAGCTTGGCGGGAGGGTCTGAGAACACTGAAGCTTTCTTT
CASSLAGGSENTEAFF
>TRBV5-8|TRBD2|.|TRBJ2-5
TGTGCCAGCAGTCAAGGGGAGGGACCCCTCGGAGAGACCCAGTACTTC
CASSQGEGPLGETQYF
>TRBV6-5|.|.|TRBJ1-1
TGTGCCAGCAGTTACTCCCTCGAGATGGGCACTGAAGCTTTCTTT
CASSYSLEMGTEAFF
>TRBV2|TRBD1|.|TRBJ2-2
TGTGCCAGCAGTACAGGGGGCTGGACCGGGGAGCTGTTTTTT
CASSTGGWTGELFF
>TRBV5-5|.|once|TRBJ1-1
TGTGCCAGCAGTGAACAGACACTCAACACTGAAGCTTTCTTT
CASSEQTLNTEAFF
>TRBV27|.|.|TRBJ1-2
TGTGCCAGCGGGGGGGGACAATACTATGGCTACACCTTC
CASGGGQYYGYTF
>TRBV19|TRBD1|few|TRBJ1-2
TGTGCCAGCTCGACAGGGATCGATCCCTATGGCTACACCTTC
CASSTGIDPYGYTF
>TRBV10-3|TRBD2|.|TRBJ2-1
TGTGCCATCAGTGGACTAGCGGGAGAGAATGAGCAGTTCTTC
CAISGLAGENEQFF
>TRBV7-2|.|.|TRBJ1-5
TGTGCCACCACCCCTAGTCGGAATCAGCCCCAGCATTTT
CATTPSRNQPQHF
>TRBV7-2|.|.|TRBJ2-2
TGTGCCAGCAGCTTCCTGGACCCGGCGAACACCGGGGAGCTGTTTTTT
CASSFLDPANTGELFF
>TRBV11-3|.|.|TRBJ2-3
TGTGCCAGCAGCTTAGGGGGGATGGATACGCAGTATTTT
CASSLGGMDTQYF
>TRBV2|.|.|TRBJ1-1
TGTGCCAGCACGCTTAGGGGTGAAGCTTTCTTT
CASTLRGEAFF
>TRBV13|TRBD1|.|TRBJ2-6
TGTGCCAGCAGCCAAACTTCGAGGGGGACAGGGGGCACCTCTGGGGCCAACGTCCTGACTTTC
CASSQTSRGTGGTSGANVLTF
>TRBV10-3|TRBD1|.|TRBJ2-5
TGTGCCATCAGTTACGGGACAGGTGGCCAAGAGACCCAGTACTTC
CAISYGTGGQETQYF
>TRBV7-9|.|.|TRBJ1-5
TGTGCCAGCGGCGTTGGGGGCGCGGGGGTGGGCAATCAGCCCCAGCATTTT
CASGVGGAGVGNQPQHF
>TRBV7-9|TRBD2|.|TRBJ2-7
TGTGCCAGCAGCACCGGGCTAGCGGGCTCCTACGAGCAGTACTTC
CASSTGLAGSYEQYF
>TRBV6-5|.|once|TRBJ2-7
TGTGCCAGCAGACCAAGCGGGAGCAGGGGGGAGCAGTACTTC
CASRPSGSRGEQYF
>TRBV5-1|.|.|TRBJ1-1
TGCGCCAGCAGCTTGGACAGACCAATTGAAGCTTTCTTT
CASSLDRPIEAFF
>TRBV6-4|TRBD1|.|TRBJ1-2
TGTGCCAGCAGTGACCTTCCGGGACAGGGGGCGGCTGGCTACACCTTC
CASSDLPGQGAAGYTF
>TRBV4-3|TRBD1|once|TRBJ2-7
TGCGCCAGCAGCCCTTCAGACAGGGGAGCCTACGAGCAGTACTTC
CASSPSDRGAYEQYF
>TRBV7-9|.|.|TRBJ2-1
TGTGCCAGCAGCCACACAGTACAGGGCTACAATGAGCAGTTCTTC
CASSHTVQGYNEQFF
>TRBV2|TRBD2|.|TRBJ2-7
TGTGCCAGCAGTGAGACAGCGGGAGCCCCCTACGAGCAGTACTTC
CASSETAGAPYEQYF
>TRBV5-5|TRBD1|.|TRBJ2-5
TGTGCCAGCAGCTTGCAGGGGGCGGGGGAGACCCAGTACTTC
CASSLQGAGETQYF
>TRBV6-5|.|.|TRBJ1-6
TGTGCCAGCAGTTACTCGAACAGAGGTGATTCACCCCTCCACTTT
CASSYSNRGDSPLHF
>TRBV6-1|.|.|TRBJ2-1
TGTGCCAGCAGTCCACTGGATGAGCAGTTCTTC
CASSPLDEQFF
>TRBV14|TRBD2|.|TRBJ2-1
TGTGCCAGCAGCCACCGACGACTAGCAACCTACAATGAGCAGTTCTTC
CASSHRRLATYNEQFF
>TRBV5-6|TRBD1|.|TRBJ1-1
TGTGCCAGCAGCCCGGTGAGGGGGCGTGGGAACACTGAAGCTTTCTTT
CASSPVRGRGNTEAFF
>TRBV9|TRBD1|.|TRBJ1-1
TGTGCCAGCAACCTACAGGGGGGGACTGAAGCTTTCTTT
CASNLQGGTEAFF
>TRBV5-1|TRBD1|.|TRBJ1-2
TGCGCCAGCAGCTCCGACAGGGATTTGTATGGCTACACCTTC
CASSSDRDLYGYTF
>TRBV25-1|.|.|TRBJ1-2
TGTGCCAGCAGTGAACATAGCCCAAATGGCTACACCTTC
CASSEHSPNGYTF
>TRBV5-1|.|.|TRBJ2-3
TGCGCCAGCAGCTCCCAAGGGGGTGGGACAGATACGCAGTATTTT
CASSSQGGGTDTQYF
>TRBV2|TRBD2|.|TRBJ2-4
TGTGCCAGCAGCTACTCTTGGGCTAGCGGGATGGGGCTAGCCAAAAACATTCAGTACTTC
CASSYSWASGMGLAKNIQYF
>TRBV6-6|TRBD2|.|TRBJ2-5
TGTGCCAGCCGGACTAGCGGTAACCAAGAGACCCAGTACTTC
CASRTSGNQETQYF
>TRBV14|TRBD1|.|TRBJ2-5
TGTGCCAGCAGCCTGTACAGGGGATACCAAGAGACCCAGTACTTC
CASSLYRGYQETQYF
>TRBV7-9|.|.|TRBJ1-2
TGTGCCAGCAGCTTAGAAGCCAGCCTCACCTATGGCTACACCTTC
CASSLEASLTYGYTF
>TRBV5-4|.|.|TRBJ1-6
TGTGCCAGCAGCTTGGTAGGACAGCAGTCACCCCTCCACTTT
CASSLVGQQSPLHF
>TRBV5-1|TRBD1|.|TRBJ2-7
TGCGCCAGCAGGACCGGGACAGACACCTACGAGCAGTACTTC
CASRTGTDTYEQYF
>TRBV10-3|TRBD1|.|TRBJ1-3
TGTGCCATCAGCGGAGGGGCAGGGGGATTTGGTCTGGGAAACACCATATATTTT
CAISGGAGGFGLGNTIYF
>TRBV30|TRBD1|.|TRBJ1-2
TGTGCCTGGAGTATCCGGCAGGGGGGGACAGCCTCTAACTATGGCTACACCTTC
CAWSIRQGGTASNYGYTF
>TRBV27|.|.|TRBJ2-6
TGTGCCAGCAGGCGGCACTCTGGGGCCAACGTCCTGACTTTC
CASRRHSGANVLTF
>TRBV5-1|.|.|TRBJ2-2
TGCGCCAGCAGCTTCCGGGGGAACACCGGGGAGCTGTTTTTT
CASSFRGNTGELFF
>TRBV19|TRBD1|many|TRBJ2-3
TGTGCCAGTAGTATCGGACAGGGAACAGATACGCAGTATTTT
CASSIGQGTDTQYF
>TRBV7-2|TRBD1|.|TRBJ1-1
TGTGCCAGCAGGCCTGGACAGGCCCTGGCTGAAGCTTTCTTT
CASRPGQALAEAFF
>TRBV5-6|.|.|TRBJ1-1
TGTGCCAGCAGCTTGGGACTTGAAGCTTTCTTT
CASSLGLEAFF
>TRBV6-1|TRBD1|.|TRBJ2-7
TGTGCCAGTGAACAGGGGATAGCCTACGAGCAGTACTTC
CASEQGIAYEQYF
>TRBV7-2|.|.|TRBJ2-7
TGTGCCAGCAGCGCTTCCGGGACTCACTACGAGCAGTACTTC
CASSASGTHYEQYF
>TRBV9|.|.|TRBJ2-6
TGTGCCAGCAGCCCCCGGTGGGGCTCTGGGGCCAACGTCCTGACTTTC
CASSPRWGSGANVLTF
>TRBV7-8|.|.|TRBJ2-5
TGTGCCAGCAGCTTGGGACGCCTCCGGATGGAGACCCAGTACTTC
CASSLGRLRMETQYF
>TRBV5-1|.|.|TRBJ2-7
TGCGCCAGCAGCTTTGGCGGATCCTACGAGCAGTACTTC
CASSFGGSYEQYF
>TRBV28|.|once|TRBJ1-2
TGTGCCAGCAGTTACCCCCCCTCGCAGCGCTATGGCTACACCTTC
CASSYPPSQRYGYTF
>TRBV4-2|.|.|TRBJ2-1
TGTGCCAGCAGCCAGGTTGACAGGGAGGAGGATGAGCAGTTCTTC
CASSQVDREEDEQFF
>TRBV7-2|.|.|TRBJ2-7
TGTGCCAGCAGCCCCCGGGACGGACCCTACGAGCAGTACTTC
CASSPRDGPYEQYF
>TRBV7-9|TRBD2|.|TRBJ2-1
TGTGCCAGCAGCGCGGGACTAGCGGGAACGGAGCAGTTCTTC
CASSAGLAGTEQFF